These 9 T cell receptor beta chains were sequenced from one sample in a study of siplizumab effects on memory and regulatory T cells. Using immunoSEQ multiplex PCR, the repertoire was profiled, and TCRdb retains in-frame clones only, with some absent. The table has about 100,000 clones, approximately 92% seen once. Sequencing used CD4+ T cells sorted from blood. The source is a human donor in good health.

This clone appeared once. The gene calls are TRBV29-1 and TRBJ1-1; TRBD1 is a possible D gene (6 bases). The germline V gene encodes CDR1 SQVTM and CDR2 ANQGSEA. V was clipped by 7 bases and J by 4 bases, with 13 bases between them. CDR3 length: 12 residues. This CDR3 is CSAATGSTEAFF. DNA for the CDR3: TGCAGCGCGGCTACAGGGTCCACTGAAGCTTTCTTT.

The chain's CDR3 is CASRPTGEGQPQHF. The CDR3 DNA reads TGTGCCAGCAGACCGACAGGGGAGGGTCAGCCCCAGCATTTT. The rearrangement links TRBV6-5 to TRBJ1-5; 8 bases align to TRBD1. The V gene end was trimmed by 6 bases and the J gene end by 6 bases; junction bases not matched to a gene: 7. The CDR3 has 14 amino acids. Germline CDR1 and CDR2: MNHEY and SVGAGI.

The J gene is TRBJ1-2, the V gene TRBV5-1; a possible D gene is TRBD1 (6 bases). V was clipped by 4 bases and J by 7 bases, with 11 bases between them. The CDR3 loop spans 12 amino acids. Germline loops: CDR1 SGHRS, CDR2 YFSETQ. As DNA, the CDR3 is TGCGCCAGCAGCGCACAGGGAGCTGGCTACACCTTC. Translation gives CASSAQGAGYTF.

The rearrangement links TRBV6-1 to TRBJ1-1, with D possibly TRBD1 on 6 matching bases. Germline CDR1 reads MNHNS; CDR2 reads SASEGT. This CDR3 contains 15 residues. Trimming took 5 bases from V and 0 from J, leaving 13 bases between them. CDR3: CASSNRVPMNTEAFF. The CDR3 nucleotides are TGTGCCAGCAGTAACAGGGTACCCATGAACACTGAAGCTTTCTTT.

The chain has TRBV18 and TRBJ1-2; possible D gene TRBD1, 6 bases. Germline CDR1 reads KGHSH; CDR2 reads LQKENI. Trimming pared 0 bases from V and 6 bases from J, leaving 17 bases between. This CDR3 has 16 amino acids. CDR3 sequence reads: CASSPPGASGGHGYTF. The CDR3 region has the DNA TGTGCCAGCTCACCACCCGGGGCATCTGGGGGCCATGGCTACACCTTC.

This chain joins TRBV9 and TRBJ1-2; D perhaps matches TRBD1 (6 bases). Germline V gene sequence: CDR1 SGDLS, CDR2 YYNGEE. Trimming cost V 0 bases and J 1 base, with 16 bases left between them. This CDR3 has 17 residues. Written as DNA, the CDR3 is TGTGCCAGCAGCGTAGCGGGAACAGGGAGGGATAACTATGGCTACACCTTC. Its protein product is CASSVAGTGRDNYGYTF.

This chain connects TRBV6-6 to TRBJ2-5; D remains ambiguous. Germline V CDR1 and CDR2: MNHNY, SVGAGI (reference sequence). The CDR3 sequence is 11 residues long. V lost 6 bases and J 1 base, leaving 3 bases between the germline ends. The CDR3 loop reads CASRSQETQYF. Here the CDR3 DNA reads TGTGCCAGCAGATCCCAAGAGACCCAGTACTTC.

In DNA, the CDR3 is TGTGCCAGCATGGGCAGGGTTGATGAAAAACTGTTTTTT. It specifies CASMGRVDEKLFF. J is TRBJ1-4 and V is TRBV2; possibly TRBD1 for D (5 bases). This CDR3 contains 13 residues. The V end was cut by 7 bases, the J end by 6 bases, with 12 bases between. CDR1 and CDR2 (germline): SNHLY, FYNNEI.

This clone is a singleton in its sample. The chain is built from TRBV7-2 and TRBJ2-2, with D maybe TRBD2 (6 bases). Trimming took off 2 bases at V and 1 base at J, with 8 bases between the two ends. Germline assignment: CDR1 SGHTA and CDR2 FQGNSA. The CDR3 loop spans 15 amino acids. Written as DNA, the CDR3 is TGTGCCAGCAGCTTACTCGGGGGGAACACCGGGGAGCTGTTTTTT. It yields the protein CASSLLGGNTGELFF.